A selection of T cell receptor beta chains follows, all from one sample in a study of T cells expressing NK-cell markers. TCRdb derives one entry per CDR3 protein from the 5' RACE reads, leaving out DNA. This repertoire comprises hundreds of thousands of distinct CDR3 sequences; its ten largest clones make up around 4.3%. The sample was blood T cells: a sorted CD56 or NKG2C T cell subset, CD4+ or CD8+ T cells, or bulk PBMC T cells (not recorded which). These TCRs come from a woman aged 18 to 75 in good health. The CDR3 runs from the conserved cysteine through the conserved F or W.

CASSLSTYGTSGSTDTQYF,TRBV6-1,TRBJ2-3
CATSELAGGTDTQYF,TRBV15,TRBJ2-3
CASSLATSGKTYEQYF,TRBV4-2,TRBJ2-7
CSGTGNYNEQFF,TRBV29-1,TRBJ2-1
CASSSTRGGTGANVLTF,TRBV7-9,TRBJ2-6
CATRPGGGTYNEQFF,TRBV6-1,TRBJ2-1
CASSYRTRQSTEAFF,TRBV6-5,TRBJ1-1
CSAPAGGRGSYNSPLHF,TRBV20-1,TRBJ1-6
CASSLDHRGANTGELFF,TRBV11-2,TRBJ2-2
CASSFQRRDEQFF,TRBV11-2,TRBJ2-1
CASRRGTADTYEQYF,TRBV7-2,TRBJ2-7
CASSLQRGVDTQYF,TRBV7-2,TRBJ2-3
CASSLYQAPSGNTIYF,TRBV12-3/TRBV12-4,TRBJ1-3
CASRGLSRGTQYF,TRBV2,TRBJ2-3
CASSPLAATYNEQFF,TRBV7-9,TRBJ2-1
CASSPETGATDTQYF,TRBV5-1,TRBJ2-3
CASSQHAGNTGELFF,TRBV3-1,TRBJ2-2
CSAYRGGMNTEAFF,TRBV20-1,TRBJ1-1
CASSSRQDGWDEQFF,TRBV7-2,TRBJ2-1
CSARGRALETQYF,TRBV20-1,TRBJ2-5
CASSLVEGGAEAFF,TRBV28,TRBJ1-1
CASSFGRGRGTEAFF,TRBV12-3/TRBV12-4,TRBJ1-1
CSASSVGNTEAFF,TRBV20-1,TRBJ1-1
CASSPPAGTGIKETQYF,TRBV18,TRBJ2-5
CSAFTGISYNEQFF,TRBV20-1,TRBJ2-1
CAISVSYTDTQYF,TRBV10-3,TRBJ2-3
CASSLEAEAYNEQFF,TRBV7-2,TRBJ2-1